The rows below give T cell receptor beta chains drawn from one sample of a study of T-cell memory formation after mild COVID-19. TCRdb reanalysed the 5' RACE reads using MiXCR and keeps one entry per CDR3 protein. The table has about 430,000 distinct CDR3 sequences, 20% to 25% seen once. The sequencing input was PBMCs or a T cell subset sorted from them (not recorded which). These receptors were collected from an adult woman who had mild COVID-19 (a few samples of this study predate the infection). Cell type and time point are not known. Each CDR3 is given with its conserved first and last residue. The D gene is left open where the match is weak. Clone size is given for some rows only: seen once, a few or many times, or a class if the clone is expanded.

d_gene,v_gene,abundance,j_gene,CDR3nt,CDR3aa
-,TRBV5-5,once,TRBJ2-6,TGTGCCAGCAGCGAATCGGGACTCGTCTTGGGGGCCAACGTCCTGACTTTC,CASSESGLVLGANVLTF
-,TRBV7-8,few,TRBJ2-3,TGTGCCAGCAGCTTACAACAGGGTAGGGCAGATACGCAGTATTTT,CASSLQQGRADTQYF
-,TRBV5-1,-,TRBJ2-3,TGCGCCAGCAGCTCGACCGCCACCCACACAGATACGCAGTATTTT,CASSSTATHTDTQYF
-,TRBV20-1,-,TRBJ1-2,TGCAGTGCTCCGGATGGCTACACCTTC,CSAPDGYTF
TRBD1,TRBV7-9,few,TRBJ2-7,TGTGCCAGCAGCGTGCTAGGCGACAGGGTAGGCGAGCAGTACTTC,CASSVLGDRVGEQYF
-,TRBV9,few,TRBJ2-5,TGTGCCAGCAGCGTAGTAGGTGGGGAACAAGAGACCCAGTACTTC,CASSVVGGEQETQYF
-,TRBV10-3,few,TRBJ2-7,TGTGCCATCAACGGCGGGGAGACCTACGAGCAGTACTTC,CAINGGETYEQYF
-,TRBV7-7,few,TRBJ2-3,TGTGCCAGCAGCCCTGATAGGACGATGCAGTATTTT,CASSPDRTMQYF
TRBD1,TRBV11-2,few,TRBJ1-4,TGTGCCAGCAGCTCGCTAAGGACAGGAACAAATGAAAAACTGTTTTTT,CASSSLRTGTNEKLFF
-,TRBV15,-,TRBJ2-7,TGTGCCACCAGCACCCAGGGAATGGTCTACGAGCAGTACTTC,CATSTQGMVYEQYF
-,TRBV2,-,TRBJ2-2,TGTGCCAGCAGTGAGGTTTCGAACACCGGGGAGCTGTTTTTT,CASSEVSNTGELFF
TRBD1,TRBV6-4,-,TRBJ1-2,TGTGCCAGCAGTGACGGGGACCGACAAGGGGGCGGCGGCTACACCTTC,CASSDGDRQGGGGYTF
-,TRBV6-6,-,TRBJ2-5,TGTGCCAGCAGTACGACTCGAGGCCAAGAGACCCAGTACTTC,CASSTTRGQETQYF
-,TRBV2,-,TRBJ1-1,TGTGCCAGCAGAGGGGATGACACTGAAGCTTTCTTT,CASRGDDTEAFF
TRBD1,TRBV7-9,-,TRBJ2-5,TGTGCCAGCAGCGCGGAGACAGGGCTCCAAGAGACCCAGTACTTC,CASSAETGLQETQYF
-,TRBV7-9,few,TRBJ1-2,TGTGCCAGCAGCTTCCCTTTGGCAGAGATCTATGGCTACACCTTC,CASSFPLAEIYGYTF
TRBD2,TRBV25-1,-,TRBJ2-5,TGTGCCAGCACGCAATTGGCGGGGGACCAAGAGACCCAGTACTTC,CASTQLAGDQETQYF
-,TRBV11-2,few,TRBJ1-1,TGTGCCAGCAGCTTAGCAGGAGGGGGAGCTTTCTTT,CASSLAGGGAFF
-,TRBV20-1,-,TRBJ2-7,TGCACCGCGGGTGGCTCCTACGAGCAGTACTTC,CTAGGSYEQYF
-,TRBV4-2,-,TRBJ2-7,TGTGCCAGCAGCCAAGATTCGGACACCTACGAGCAGTACTTC,CASSQDSDTYEQYF
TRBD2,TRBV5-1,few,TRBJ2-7,TGCGCCAGCAGCATCTACGGCGGGGACTACCTTAGGAACGAGCAGTACTTC,CASSIYGGDYLRNEQYF
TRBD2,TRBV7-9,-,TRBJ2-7,TGTGCCAGCAGCCATCTAGCGGCTTCCTACGAGCAGTACTTC,CASSHLAASYEQYF
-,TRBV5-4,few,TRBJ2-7,TGTGCCAGCAGCTTTGGGGAGGTGACAGGCGACTACGAGCAGTACTTC,CASSFGEVTGDYEQYF
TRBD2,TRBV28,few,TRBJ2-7,TGTGCGTCTCAGCGTAGCGGGCCGACCTACGAGCAGTACTTC,CASQRSGPTYEQYF
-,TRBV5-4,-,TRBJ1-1,TGTGCCAGCAGCCAGACAGACAGGAAGAACACTGAAGCTTTCTTT,CASSQTDRKNTEAFF
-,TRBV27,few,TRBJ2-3,TGTGCCAGCAGTTTCCCGGGACCCTATCGAACCACAGATACGCAGTATTTT,CASSFPGPYRTTDTQYF
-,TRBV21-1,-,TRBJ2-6,TGTGCCAGCACCCCTCGGGATCTCTATTCTGGGGCCAACGTCCTGACTTTC,CASTPRDLYSGANVLTF
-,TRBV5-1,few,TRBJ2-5,TGCGCCAGCAGCCCACACGCAGGAGAAGAGACCCAGTACTTC,CASSPHAGEETQYF
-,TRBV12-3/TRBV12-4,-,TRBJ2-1,TGTGCCAGCAGTTTAACGCAGGGAGCCTGGGACAATGAGCAGTTCTTC,CASSLTQGAWDNEQFF
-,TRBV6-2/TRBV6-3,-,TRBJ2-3,TGTGCCAGCAGCCAAGGTTGGCGGGATTCAGATACGCAGTATTTT,CASSQGWRDSDTQYF
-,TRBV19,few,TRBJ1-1,TGTGCCAGTACTTATGGACAGTTGGACACTGAAGCTTTCTTT,CASTYGQLDTEAFF
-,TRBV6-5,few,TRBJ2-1,TGTGCCAGCAATTCGGAGGGAAGCTCCTACAATGAGCAGTTCTTC,CASNSEGSSYNEQFF
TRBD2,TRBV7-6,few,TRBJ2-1,TGTGCCAGCAGCCCCGGACTAGTCAATGAGCAGTTCTTC,CASSPGLVNEQFF
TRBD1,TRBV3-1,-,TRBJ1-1,TGTGCCAGCAGCCAAGGATCCCGTGGGACAGGGGTCGCTTTCTTT,CASSQGSRGTGVAFF
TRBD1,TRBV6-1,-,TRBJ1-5,TGTGCCAGCAGGACAGGGGGCCTCAATCAGCCCCAGCATTTT,CASRTGGLNQPQHF
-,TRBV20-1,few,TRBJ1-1,TGCAGTGCTCCCCGTCGGGAGTCTGAAGCTTTCTTT,CSAPRRESEAFF
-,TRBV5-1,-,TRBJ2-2,TGCGCCAGCAGCTTGGACGGGGCCCAGCTGTTTTTT,CASSLDGAQLFF
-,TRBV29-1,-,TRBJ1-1,TGCAGCGTTGTAGTACTTATGAACACTGAAGCTTTCTTT,CSVVVLMNTEAFF
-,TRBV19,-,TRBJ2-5,TGTGCCACCACTGACTTTGCAGGGACCCAGTACTTC,CATTDFAGTQYF
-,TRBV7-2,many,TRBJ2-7,TGTGCCAGCAGTCTTTACTACGAGCAGTACTTC,CASSLYYEQYF
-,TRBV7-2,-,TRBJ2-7,TGTGCCAGCAGCTTAGGGGGCCTAGCTACGAGCGAGCAGTACTTC,CASSLGGLATSEQYF